The TCR beta chain under discussion was sequenced for a study of T-cell reconstitution after alpha-beta-depleted transplantation in children. A library of TCRbeta sequences, prepared with unique molecular identifiers, was generated. TCRdb processed the PCR reads anew with MiXCR; each CDR3 protein has one entry. The repertoire has approximately 350,000 distinct CDR3 sequences, about an eighth of them found once; the top ten carry about 4%. This clonotype was observed a few times. This CDR3 is 13 amino acids long. V lost 5 bases to trimming and J lost 4 bases; unmatched junction nucleotides: 5. Germline values: CDR1 SEHNR, CDR2 FQNEAQ (reference sequence).

This sample comprised PBMCs, obtained from the stem cell graft. The genes are TRBV7-9 and TRBJ2-7; 7 nucleotides line up with TRBD2. The receptor was isolated from a human donor who donated a stem cell graft to a child with Fanconi anemia. For the CDR3, the DNA is TGTGCCAGCAGCGACCTAGCGGATTACGAGCAGTACTTC. Translating it yields CASSDLADYEQYF. The full variable domain, rest sourced from reference TRBV7-9 and TRBJ2-7, is DTGVSQNPRHKITKRGQNVTFRCDPISEHNRLYWYRQTLGQGPEFLTYFQNEAQLEKSRLLSDRFSAERPKGSFSTLEIQRTEQGDSAMYLCASSDLADYEQYFGPGTRLTVT.